This T cell receptor beta chain was captured in a study of T-cell reconstitution after alpha-beta-depleted transplantation in children. Whole-study findings and limits: Alpha-beta T cells present about two months after transplant were reported to originate from several hundred expanded graft clones.

A note on this clonotype: No antigen is known for it.

The length of the CDR3 is 20 residues. The V segment lost 1 base and the J segment 5 bases; nucleotides outside the gene matches: 21. Germline V gives CDR1 DFQATT, CDR2 SNEGSKA (reference sequence). The TCRbeta library incorporated unique molecular identifiers. MiXCR, run by TCRdb on the PCR reads, gives a single entry per CDR3 protein. This sample has fewer than 550,000 distinct CDR3 sequences, with 9.5% to 12% found just once. This TCR was sampled from a female patient aged 2 to 10 who had a stem cell transplant for aplastic anemia, so the T cells may come from the graft donor. Sample: PBMCs, mostly from graft donor cells, taken 180 days after TCRalphabeta/CD19-depleted stem cell transplant. The chain carries TRBV20-1 and TRBJ2-2; 8 bases are a match to TRBD2. The CDR3 coding sequence is TGCAGTGCTAGAGTTGGGCCAGCGGGGGCAACTTTCTCGGGGACCGGGGAGCTGTTTTTT. Amino acids: CSARVGPAGATFSGTGELFF.